This T cell receptor beta chain was retrieved from a study of T cells expressing NK-cell markers. Germline V gene lookup returns CDR1 MNHNS and CDR2 SASEGT. This CDR3 is 13 amino acids long. It was by 5'RACE template switching with UMIs that TCR beta cDNA was made. TCRdb re-analyzed the 5' RACE reads; it lists each CDR3 protein once, without DNA. The table gives 150,000 to 200,000 distinct CDR3 sequences; the top ten clones make up about 19% of it. This TCR derives from a man between 18 and 69 years old in good health. This chain joins TRBV6-1 and TRBJ1-1; the TCRdb call, TRBD1, lacks DNA for checking. Sequenced input: blood T cells: a sorted CD56 or NKG2C T cell subset, CD4+ or CD8+ T cells, or bulk PBMC T cells (not recorded which). The CDR3 loop reads CASSDAGGAEAFF.